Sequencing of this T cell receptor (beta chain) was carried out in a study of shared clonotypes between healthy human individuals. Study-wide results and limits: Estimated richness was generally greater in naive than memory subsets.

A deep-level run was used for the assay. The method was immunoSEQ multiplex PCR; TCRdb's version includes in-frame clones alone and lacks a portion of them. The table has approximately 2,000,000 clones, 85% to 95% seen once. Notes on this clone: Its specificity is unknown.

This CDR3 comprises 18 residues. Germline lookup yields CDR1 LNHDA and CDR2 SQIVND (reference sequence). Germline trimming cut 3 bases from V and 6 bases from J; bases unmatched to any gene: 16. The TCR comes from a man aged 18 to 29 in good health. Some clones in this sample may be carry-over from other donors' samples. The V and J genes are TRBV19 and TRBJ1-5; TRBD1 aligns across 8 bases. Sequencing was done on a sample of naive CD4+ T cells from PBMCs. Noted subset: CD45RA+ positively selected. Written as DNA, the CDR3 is TGTGCCAGTAGTATCGGGCCAGGGGGCGCCGGTTTGGGTCAGCCCCAGCATTTT. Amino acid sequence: CASSIGPGGAGLGQPQHF.